The present TCR beta chain was sequenced within a study of T cells in Graves' hyperthyroidism and ophthalmopathy. At least ten counts were recorded for this clonotype. Trimming left V 0 bases short and J 2 bases short, with 7 bases between. The CDR3 is 13 amino acids. Germline-derived CDR1 and CDR2 are GTSNPN and SVGIG (reference sequence). Over 18 months, lack of ophthalmopathy progression marked Graves' hyperthyroidism as stable. RNA transcripts provided the source from which TCR beta CDR3 regions were amplified. The TCR CDR3 was amplified in a first-round RT-PCR using the HTBI primer set. Each CDR3 protein is one row after TCRdb ran MiXCR on the multiplex PCR reads. Altogether 400,000 to 500,000 distinct CDR3 sequences are present, around 15% being singletons, with the ten largest covering 5% to 6%.

The sample was blood. The clonotype originates from a woman under 30 with Graves' hyperthyroidism. This chain links TRBV30 with TRBJ1-1; D ambiguous. CDR3 in amino acids: CAWSVGANTEAFF. The CDR3 DNA reads TGTGCCTGGAGTGTCGGAGCTAACACTGAAGCTTTCTTT.